The T cell receptor beta chain under discussion was sequenced for a study of T cells and Merkel cell carcinoma outcomes. Whole-study results and caveats: Merkel cell carcinoma outcomes were reportedly predicted by repertoire and T-cell density.

Comment on this clone: What it binds is not known.

Libraries were prepared by immunoSEQ multiplex PCR; TCRdb keeps only in-frame clonotypes and omits some of them. Seen here are 5,000 to 8,000 clones, around 90% observed once, and the top ten hold 2.8%. Sequenced material: tumor tissue from Merkel cell carcinoma. The TCR originated in a human donor with Merkel cell carcinoma.

The CDR3 DNA sequence: TGTGCCAGCAGCTTGTCCGGGACTCCCACTGAAGCTTTCTTT. Translated: CASSLSGTPTEAFF. The chain couples TRBV5-6 to TRBJ1-1; a weak D match, TRBD1 (5 bases). Per germline, CDR1 SGHDT and CDR2 YYEEEE. The length of the CDR3 is 14 residues. The V gene lost 1 base and the J gene lost 4 bases, with 11 bases spanning the gap.